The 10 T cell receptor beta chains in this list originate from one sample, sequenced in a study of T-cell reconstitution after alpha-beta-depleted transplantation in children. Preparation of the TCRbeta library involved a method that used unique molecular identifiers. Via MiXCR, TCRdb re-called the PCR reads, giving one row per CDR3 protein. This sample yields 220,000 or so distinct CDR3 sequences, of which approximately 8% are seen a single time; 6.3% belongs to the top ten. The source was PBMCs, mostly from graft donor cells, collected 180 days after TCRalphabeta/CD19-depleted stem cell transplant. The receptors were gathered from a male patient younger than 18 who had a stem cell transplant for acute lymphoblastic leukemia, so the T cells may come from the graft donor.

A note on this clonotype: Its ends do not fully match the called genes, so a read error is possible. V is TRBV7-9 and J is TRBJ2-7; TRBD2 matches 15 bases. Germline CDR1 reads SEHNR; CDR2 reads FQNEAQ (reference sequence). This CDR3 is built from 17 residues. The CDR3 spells CASSLGEGDSRTSGRVF. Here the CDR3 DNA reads TGTGCCAGCAGCTTAGGAGAGGGTGACAGCCGGACTAGCGGGAGGGTCTTC. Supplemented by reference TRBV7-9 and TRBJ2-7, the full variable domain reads DTGVSQNPRHKITKRGQNVTFRCDPISEHNRLYWYRQTLGQGPEFLTYFQNEAQLEKSRLLSDRFSAERPKGSFSTLEIQRTEQGDSAMYLCASSLGEGDSRTSGRVFGPGTRLTVT.

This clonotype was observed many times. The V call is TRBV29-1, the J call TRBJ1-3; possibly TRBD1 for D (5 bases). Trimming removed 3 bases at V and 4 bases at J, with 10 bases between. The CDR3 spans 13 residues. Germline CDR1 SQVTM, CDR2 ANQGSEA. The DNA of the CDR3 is TGCAGCGTTGATGGGGGTCTCGGAAACACCATATATTTT. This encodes CSVDGGLGNTIYF.

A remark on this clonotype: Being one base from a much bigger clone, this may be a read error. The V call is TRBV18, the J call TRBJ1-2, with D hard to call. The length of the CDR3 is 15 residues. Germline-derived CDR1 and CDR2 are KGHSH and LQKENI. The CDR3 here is CAISPQERALYGYTF. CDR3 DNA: TGTGCCATCTCACCACAAGAACGGGCCCTTTATGGCTACACCTTC.

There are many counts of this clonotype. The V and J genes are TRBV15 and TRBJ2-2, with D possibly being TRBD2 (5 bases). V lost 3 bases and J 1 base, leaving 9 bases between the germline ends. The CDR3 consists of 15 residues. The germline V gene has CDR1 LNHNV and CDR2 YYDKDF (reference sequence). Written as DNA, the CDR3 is TGTGCCACCAGCAGTCCGGGGAGGAACACCGGGGAGCTGTTTTTT. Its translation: CATSSPGRNTGELFF. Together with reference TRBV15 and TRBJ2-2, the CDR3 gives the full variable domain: DAMVIQNPRYQVTQFGKPVTLSCSQTLNHNVMYWYQQKSSQAPKLLFHYYDKDFNNEADTPDNFQSRRPNTSFCFLDIRSPGLGDTAMYLCATSSPGRNTGELFFGEGSRLTVL.

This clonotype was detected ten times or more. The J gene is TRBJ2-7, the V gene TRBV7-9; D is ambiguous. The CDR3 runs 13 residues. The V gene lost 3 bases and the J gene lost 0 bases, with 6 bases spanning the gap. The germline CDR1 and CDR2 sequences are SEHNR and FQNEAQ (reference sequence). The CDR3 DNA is TGTGCCAGCAGCTTTGACGTCTCCTACGAGCAGTACTTC. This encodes CASSFDVSYEQYF.

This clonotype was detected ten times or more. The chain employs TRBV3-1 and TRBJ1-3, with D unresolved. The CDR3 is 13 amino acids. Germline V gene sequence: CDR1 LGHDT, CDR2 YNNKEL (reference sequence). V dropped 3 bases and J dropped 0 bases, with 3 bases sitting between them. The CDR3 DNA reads TGTGCCAGCAGCCAGAACTCTGGAAACACCATATATTTT. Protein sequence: CASSQNSGNTIYF.

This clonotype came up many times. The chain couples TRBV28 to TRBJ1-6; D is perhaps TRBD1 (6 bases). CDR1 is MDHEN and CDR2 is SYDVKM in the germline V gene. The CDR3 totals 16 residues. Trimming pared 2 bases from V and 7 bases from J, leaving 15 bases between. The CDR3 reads CASSLPSGRGNSPLHF. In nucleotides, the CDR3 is TGTGCCAGCAGTTTACCCTCGGGGAGGGGGAATTCACCCCTCCACTTT. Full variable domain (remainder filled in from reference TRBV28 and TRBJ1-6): DVKVTQSSRYLVKRTGEKVFLECVQDMDHENMFWYRQDPGLGLRLIYFSYDVKMKEKGDIPEGYSVSREKKERFSLILESASTNQTSMYLCASSLPSGRGNSPLHFGNGTRLTVT.

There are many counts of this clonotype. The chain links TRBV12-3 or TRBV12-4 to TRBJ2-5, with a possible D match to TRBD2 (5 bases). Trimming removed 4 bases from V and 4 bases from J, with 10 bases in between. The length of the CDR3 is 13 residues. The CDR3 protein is CASSWTRRETQYF. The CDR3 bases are TGTGCCAGCAGTTGGACTCGACGAGAGACCCAGTACTTC.

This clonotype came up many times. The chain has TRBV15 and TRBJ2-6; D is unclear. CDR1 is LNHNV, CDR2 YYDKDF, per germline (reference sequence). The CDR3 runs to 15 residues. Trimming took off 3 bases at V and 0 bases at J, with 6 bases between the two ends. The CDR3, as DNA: TGTGCCACCAGCAGTTACAGCTCTGGGGCCAACGTCCTGACTTTC. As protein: CATSSYSSGANVLTF.

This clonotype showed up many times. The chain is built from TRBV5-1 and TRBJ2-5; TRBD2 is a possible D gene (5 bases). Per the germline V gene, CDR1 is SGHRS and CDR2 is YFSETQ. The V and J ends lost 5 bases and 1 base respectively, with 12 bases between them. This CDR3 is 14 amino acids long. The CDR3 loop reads CASRKAAAQETQYF. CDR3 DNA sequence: TGCGCCAGCAGGAAGGCAGCGGCCCAAGAGACCCAGTACTTC.